This entry is about one T cell receptor (beta chain). Its target is not known. The method was immunoSEQ multiplex PCR; TCRdb's version includes in-frame clones alone and lacks a portion of them. The sample has about 97,000 clones; over 75% are singletons. The data stem from a study of graft-versus-host responses after intestinal transplantation. Study overall: Anti-thymocyte globulin induction was given to all recipients, followed by tacrolimus and steroids for around three years.

Broader study findings: Detection of GvH clones occurred in recipient marrow, and some had their first appearance in ileum or blood. Early post-transplant HvG declines tracked with peak circulating GvH clone levels.

V was pared by 4 bases and J by 5 bases, with 3 bases of the junction left unmatched. The CDR3 runs 16 residues. Germline CDR1 SEHNR, CDR2 FQNEAQ (reference sequence). The receptor's source is a human patient who received an intestinal transplant, so some T cells may come from the graft donor. Sequences were derived from PBMCs, sampled about 450 days after intestinal transplant. This chain links TRBV7-9 with TRBJ1-6, with TRBD1 identical over 12 bases. The CDR3 protein is CASSSGDRGHNSPLHF. The CDR3 nucleotides read TGTGCCAGCAGCTCAGGGGACAGGGGGCATAATTCACCCCTCCACTTT.